This paragraph reports one T cell receptor (beta chain). Its antigen remains unidentified. Germline values: CDR1 SGHVS, CDR2 FQNEAQ. V was shortened by 0 bases and J by 8 bases, with 17 bases between the two germline ends. There are 16 residues in the CDR3. This specimen belongs to a study of blood T cells in healthy people across ages. The study's findings and limits: The diversity estimates, figures obtained from one million T cells, were considered underestimates. Strong correlation was found linking TCR beta diversity to naive T cell percentage.

With a J-beta primer mix and a sample-barcoded 5' primer, a second PCR ran about 7 to 11 cycles. Using its own MiXCR run on the 5' RACE reads, TCRdb lists one record per CDR3 protein. The repertoire holds about 780,000 distinct CDR3 sequences, with about half as singletons. The V gene is TRBV7-8, the J gene TRBJ2-4; D might be TRBD2 (5 bases). Sequencing was done on a sample of blood. This TCR derives from a man older than 75 in good health. The CDR3 loop reads CASSLAGVPSYDIQYF. The CDR3 nucleotides are TGTGCCAGCAGCTTAGCGGGAGTACCTTCTTACGACATTCAGTACTTC.